What follows describes a single T cell receptor (beta chain). The V end was cut by 6 bases, the J end by 4 bases, with 12 bases between. CDR3 length: 14 residues. Germline-derived CDR1 and CDR2 are SGHTA and FQGNSA. TCRdb recomputed calls from the 5' RACE reads with MiXCR, one row per CDR3 protein. This table has about 57,000 distinct CDR3 sequences, 9.5% to 15% appearing once. This sample is drawn from a study of T-cell memory formation after mild COVID-19. About the research overall: TCR clusters showed largely donor specificity.

The source is a young man who had mild COVID-19 (a few samples of this study predate the infection). Cell type and time point are not known. The chain combines TRBV7-2 with TRBJ1-4; D perhaps matches TRBD1 (5 bases). The sequencing input was PBMCs or a T cell subset sorted from them (not recorded which). This CDR3 reads CASRRQLNNEKLFF. As DNA, the CDR3 is TGTGCCAGCAGGAGACAGCTGAATAATGAAAAACTGTTTTTT.